This passage covers 5 T cell receptor beta chains from one sample sequenced in a study of CXCR3-negative and CXCR3-positive naive CD8 T cells. UMI-tagged TRB cDNA libraries were built via 5' RACE. From its re-call of the 5' RACE reads, TCRdb lists each CDR3 protein once, without DNA. Its clone listing holds some 39,000 distinct CDR3 sequences. The sample consisted of naive CXCR3- CD8+ T cells from blood. The subset is: CD45RO-CCR7+CD27+CD95- naive CD8+ T cells lacking CXCR3 (TNR3-). These TCRs come from a human donor in good health. Some clones in this sample may be carry-over from other donors' samples.

The CDR3 loop reads CASSYSTGIQENQYF. This chain joins TRBV6-5 and TRBJ2-5. Germline V CDR1 and CDR2: MNHEY, SVGAGI. The CDR3 consists of 15 residues.

The chain employs TRBV25-1 and TRBJ2-3; TCRdb reports TRBD1, a call that lacks DNA to check it against. Germline CDR1 and CDR2: MGHDK and SYGVNS. This CDR3 comprises 11 residues. The CDR3 region is CASVRGDTQYF.

The CDR3 is CASSQTNHYEQYF. The chain joins TRBV14 to TRBJ2-7. CDR1 SGHDN and CDR2 FVKESK come from the germline V gene. The CDR3 extends over 13 amino acids.

The rearrangement links TRBV10-3 to TRBJ1-2; checking the TCRdb D call of TRBD1 is not possible without DNA. The germline V gene encodes CDR1 ENHRY and CDR2 SYGVKD. The CDR3 has 15 residues. This CDR3 reads CAISDSGGRNYGYTF.

The chain uses TRBV20-1 and TRBJ1-5. Germline CDR1 and CDR2: DFQATT and SNEGSKA (reference sequence). The CDR3 is made up of 14 amino acids. The CDR3 region is CSARPGLSNQPQHF.